Each of the 22 T cell receptor beta chains below was sequenced from the same sample in a study of T-cell memory formation after mild COVID-19. In TCRdb, the 5' RACE reads were re-called with MiXCR into one record per CDR3 protein. Of fewer than 500,000 distinct CDR3 sequences listed, approximately 25% were seen once; the top ten hold around 13%. Sequenced input: PBMCs or a T cell subset sorted from them (not recorded which). These receptors came from an adult woman who had mild COVID-19 (a few samples of this study predate the infection). Cell type and time point are not known.

The chain has TRBV30 and TRBJ2-1, with TRBD2 matching over 8 bases. Per the germline V gene, CDR1 is GTSNPN and CDR2 is SVGIG (reference sequence). The CDR3 totals 13 residues. With V trimmed by 3 bases and J by 10 bases, 8 bases remained unmatched. The CDR3 here is CAWRSPGRGEQFF. CDR3 coding DNA: TGTGCCTGGAGGAGTCCCGGGAGGGGAGAGCAGTTCTTC. Full variable domain (rest looked up from reference TRBV30 and TRBJ2-1): SQTIHQWPATLVQPVGSPLSLECTVEGTSNPNLYWYRQAAGRGLQLLFYSVGIGQISSEVPQNLSASRPQDRQFILSSKKLLLSDSGFYLCAWRSPGRGEQFFGPGTRLTVL.

This clonotype came up a few times. This rearrangement joins TRBV12-3 or TRBV12-4 to TRBJ1-2; D unclear. CDR3 length: 12 amino acids. Trimming stripped 2 bases from V and 6 bases from J, with 7 bases between. The chain's CDR3 is CASSLWTDGYTF. The CDR3 nucleotides are TGTGCCAGCAGTTTATGGACCGATGGCTACACCTTC.

This chain uses TRBV19 with TRBJ2-1; a possible D gene is TRBD2 (6 bases). Germline V gene lookup returns CDR1 LNHDA and CDR2 SQIVND (reference sequence). This CDR3 region has 16 residues. The V end lost 4 bases, the J end lost 3 bases, and 16 bases lay between the germline ends. The CDR3 region is CASSTAPRGFYNEQFF. Written as DNA, the CDR3 is TGTGCCAGTAGTACCGCTCCGCGGGGATTCTACAATGAGCAGTTCTTC.

This clonotype appeared a few times. The genes are TRBV3-1 and TRBJ2-7; 10 nucleotides agree with TRBD2. This CDR3 has 18 residues. CDR1 is LGHDT, CDR2 YNNKEL, per germline (reference sequence). The J segment lost 4 bases and the V segment lost 0 bases, leaving 12 bases of the junction unmatched. The CDR3 region has the DNA TGTGCCAGCAGCCAAGACGGTAGCGGGAGGACCAAAAGGTACGAGCAGTACTTC. This sequence encodes CASSQDGSGRTKRYEQYF.

This clonotype was seen a handful of times. The V and J genes are TRBV5-1 and TRBJ2-7; no reliable D call. This CDR3 contains 12 residues. Trimming shortened V by 1 base and J by 5 bases, and 7 bases separated the two germline ends. Germline values: CDR1 SGHRS, CDR2 YFSETQ. This CDR3 is CASSLIFDEQYF. For the CDR3, the DNA is TGCGCCAGCAGCTTGATTTTTGACGAGCAGTACTTC.

This clonotype was seen a few times. DNA for the CDR3: TGTGCCAGCAGCAGAGCCGGAGCCGGCTCCTACGAGCAGTACTTC. Encoded protein: CASSRAGAGSYEQYF. This rearrangement joins TRBV12-3 or TRBV12-4 to TRBJ2-7; D remains ambiguous. The CDR3 runs 15 residues. The ends were cut back, 6 bases at V and 0 bases at J, with 15 bases in the middle.

The rearrangement uses TRBV5-1 and TRBJ2-7; TRBD2 is a possible D gene (5 bases). With 7 bases removed from V and 4 bases from J, the gap between germline ends came to 12 bases. CDR1 and CDR2 (germline): SGHRS, YFSETQ. The CDR3 totals 12 residues. The CDR3, as DNA: TGCGCCAGCTCTAGCCCGGGGTACGAGCAGTACTTC. As protein: CASSSPGYEQYF.

This clonotype has at least ten counts. The V gene is TRBV5-1, the J gene TRBJ2-3, with D hard to call. The CDR3 loop spans 15 amino acids. Deletions cut 0 bases from V and 1 base from J, with 9 bases between. Germline loops: CDR1 SGHRS, CDR2 YFSETQ. The CDR3, as DNA: TGCGCCAGCAGCTTGGGAACTTACGGCACAGATACGCAGTATTTT. It is translated as CASSLGTYGTDTQYF.

The V and J genes are TRBV3-1 and TRBJ1-2; no clear D gene. CDR1 is LGHDT, CDR2 YNNKEL, per germline (reference sequence). The CDR3 has 14 residues. Trimming shortened V by 0 bases and J by 3 bases, and 8 bases separated the two germline ends. The DNA for the CDR3 is TGTGCCAGCAGCCAAGATCGAGACGACTATGGCTACACCTTC. It encodes CASSQDRDDYGYTF.

This clonotype was counted only a few times. The genes are TRBV9 and TRBJ1-2; 7 nucleotides match TRBD1. This CDR3 has 16 amino acids. V shed 1 base and J 4 bases; nucleotides not matched to a gene: 10. Germline assignment: CDR1 SGDLS and CDR2 YYNGEE. CDR3 sequence reads: CASSVNLRQGGYGYTF. The CDR3 nucleotides are TGTGCCAGCAGCGTAAATTTGAGACAGGGTGGCTATGGCTACACCTTC. The entire variable domain, with the rest obtained from reference TRBV9 and TRBJ1-2, is as follows: DSGVTQTPKHLITATGQRVTLRCSPRSGDLSVYWYQQSLDQGLQFLIQYYNGEERAKGNILERFSAQQFPDLHSELNLSSLELGDSALYFCASSVNLRQGGYGYTFGSGTRLTVV.

The rearrangement joins TRBV2 to TRBJ1-2; 12 positions agree with TRBD1. Per germline, CDR1 SNHLY and CDR2 FYNNEI. The CDR3 contains 14 residues. V dropped 7 bases and J dropped 6; count of bases not matched to a gene: 6. CDR3 bases: TGTGCCAGCACCGGGGACAGGGGGCTCGATGGCTACACCTTC. This codes for CASTGDRGLDGYTF. The full variable domain, its missing parts supplied by reference TRBV2 and TRBJ1-2, is EPEVTQTPSHQVTQMGQEVILRCVPISNHLYFYWYRQILGQKVEFLVSFYNNEISEKSEIFDDQFSVERPDGSNFTLKIRSTKLEDSAMYFCASTGDRGLDGYTFGSGTRLTVV.

This clonotype came up a few times. The chain joins TRBV29-1 to TRBJ1-1; no clear D. V lost 4 bases and J 5 bases, leaving 5 bases between the germline ends. The CDR3 contains 10 residues. CDR1 and CDR2 from the germline V gene are SQVTM and ANQGSEA. In nucleotides, the CDR3 is TGCAGCGTTGTTGATACTGAAGCTTTCTTT. The encoded protein is CSVVDTEAFF.

This clonotype has only a few counts. This chain uses TRBV20-1 with TRBJ2-2, with 8 bases lining up with TRBD2. This CDR3 has 17 residues. Trimming removed 1 base from V and 2 bases from J; junction bases left unmatched: 9. Germline CDR1 and CDR2: DFQATT and SNEGSKA (reference sequence). CDR3 nucleotides: TGCAGTGCTAGAGCGGTTGCGGGGGGCCACAACACCGGGGAGCTGTTTTTT. Protein sequence: CSARAVAGGHNTGELFF.

CDR3: CSASVEAGSSYEQYF. The CDR3 region has the DNA TGCAGTGCTAGTGTTGAGGCGGGGTCCTCCTACGAGCAGTACTTC. This chain connects TRBV20-1 to TRBJ2-7; the D gene is possibly TRBD2 (6 bases). Germline CDR1 is DFQATT and CDR2 is SNEGSKA (reference sequence). V was clipped by 3 bases and J by 0 bases, with 15 bases between them. The CDR3 consists of 15 residues.

The V call is TRBV6-5, the J call TRBJ2-7, with a tentative D call TRBD1 (5 bases). The germline gives CDR1 MNHEY, CDR2 SVGAGI. Between the trimmed V and J ends, which lost 3 bases and 0 bases, there was a span of 9 bases. CDR3 length equals 14 residues. The DNA for the CDR3 is TGTGCCAGCAGTTATGGTGACAGCTCCTACGAGCAGTACTTC. It encodes CASSYGDSSYEQYF.

V and J are TRBV7-6 and TRBJ2-7; the match to TRBD2 covers 12 bases. This CDR3 is 14 amino acids long. In germline, CDR1 is SGHVS, CDR2 FNYEAQ. V lost 8 bases and J lost 5; bases outside the gene matches: 7. CDR3 sequence (DNA): TGTGCCAGCGGTCTAGCGGGGGGGGCGGACGAGCAGTACTTC. This codes for CASGLAGGADEQYF.

The V and J genes are TRBV5-1 and TRBJ2-1, with D perhaps TRBD2 (5 bases). From germline, CDR1 is SGHRS and CDR2 YFSETQ. The CDR3 has 14 amino acids. V lost 0 bases and J 5 bases, leaving 9 bases between the germline ends. The CDR3 region is CASSLDGGNNEQFF. The CDR3 DNA reads TGCGCCAGCAGCTTGGACGGAGGAAACAATGAGCAGTTCTTC.

The V call is TRBV27, the J call TRBJ2-1; D gene unclear. CDR1 and CDR2 from the germline V gene are MNHEY and SMNVEV (reference sequence). V lost 6 bases and J 0 bases, leaving 12 bases between the germline ends. The CDR3 consists of 15 residues. CDR3 sequence (DNA): TGTGCCAGCAGGCACGAAATGAGCTCCTACAATGAGCAGTTCTTC. As protein: CASRHEMSSYNEQFF.

The sample holds a few counts of this clonotype. V is TRBV20-1 and J is TRBJ1-4; D is unclear. This CDR3 contains 15 residues. Trimming stripped 3 bases from V and 6 bases from J, with 17 bases between. Germline assignment: CDR1 DFQATT and CDR2 SNEGSKA (reference sequence). The CDR3 region is CSASQPLGRDEKLFF. Here the CDR3 DNA reads TGCAGTGCTAGCCAGCCATTGGGTCGAGATGAAAAACTGTTTTTT.

This chain joins TRBV6-4 and TRBJ1-1; D is possibly TRBD1 (5 bases). The CDR3 extends over 13 amino acids. Germline CDR1 and CDR2: MRHNA and SNTAGT. V lost 2 bases and J 3 bases, leaving 7 bases between the germline ends. The CDR3 nucleotides are TGTGCCAGCAGTGACGGGGGGGACACTGAAGCTTTCTTT. This codes for CASSDGGDTEAFF.

This rearrangement joins TRBV2 to TRBJ1-1, with no clear D. The CDR3 runs to 15 residues. The ends were cut back, 1 base at V and 2 bases at J, with 11 bases in the middle. Germline CDR1 SNHLY, CDR2 FYNNEI. CDR3 amino acids: CASSEDKEGNTEAFF. In nucleotides, the CDR3 is TGTGCCAGCAGTGAAGACAAGGAGGGAAACACTGAAGCTTTCTTT. The full variable domain, completed using reference TRBV2 and TRBJ1-1, is EPEVTQTPSHQVTQMGQEVILRCVPISNHLYFYWYRQILGQKVEFLVSFYNNEISEKSEIFDDQFSVERPDGSNFTLKIRSTKLEDSAMYFCASSEDKEGNTEAFFGQGTRLTVV.

V and J are TRBV7-2 and TRBJ2-3, with 7 bases fitting TRBD1. The junction had 1 base not matched to a gene; V was cut back by 4 bases and J by 9 bases. The CDR3 length is 11 residues. Germline V gene lookup returns CDR1 SGHTA and CDR2 FQGNSA. In DNA form, the CDR3 reads TGTGCCAGCAGCTCACAGGGGACGCAGTATTTT. It encodes CASSSQGTQYF.